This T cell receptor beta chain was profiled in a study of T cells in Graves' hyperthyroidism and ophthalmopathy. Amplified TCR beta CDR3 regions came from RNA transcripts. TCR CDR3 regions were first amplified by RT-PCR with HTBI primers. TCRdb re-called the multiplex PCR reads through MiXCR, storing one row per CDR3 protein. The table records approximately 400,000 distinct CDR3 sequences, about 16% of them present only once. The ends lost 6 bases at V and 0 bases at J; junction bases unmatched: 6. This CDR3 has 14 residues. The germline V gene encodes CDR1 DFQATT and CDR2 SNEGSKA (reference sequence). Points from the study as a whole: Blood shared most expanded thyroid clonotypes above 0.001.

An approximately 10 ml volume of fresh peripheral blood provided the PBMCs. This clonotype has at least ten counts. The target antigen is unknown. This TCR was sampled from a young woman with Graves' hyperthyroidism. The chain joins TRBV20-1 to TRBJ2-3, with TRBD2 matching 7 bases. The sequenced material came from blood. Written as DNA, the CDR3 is TGCAGTGCCAAGGGAGGGACTAGCACAGATACGCAGTATTTT. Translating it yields CSAKGGTSTDTQYF.